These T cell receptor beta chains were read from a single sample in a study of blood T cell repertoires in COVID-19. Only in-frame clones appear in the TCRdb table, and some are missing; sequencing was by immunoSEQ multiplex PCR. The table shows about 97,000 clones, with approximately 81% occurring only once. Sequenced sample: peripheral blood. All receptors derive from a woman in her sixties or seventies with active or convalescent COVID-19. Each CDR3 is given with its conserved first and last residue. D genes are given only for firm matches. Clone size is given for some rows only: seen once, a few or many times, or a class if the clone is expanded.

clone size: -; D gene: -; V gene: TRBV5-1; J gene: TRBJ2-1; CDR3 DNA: TGCGCCAGCAGCTTTGGCGGGGCGGCTGAGCAGTTCTTC; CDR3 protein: CASSFGGAAEQFF
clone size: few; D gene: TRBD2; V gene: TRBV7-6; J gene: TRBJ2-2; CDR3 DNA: TGTGCCAGCAGCACGACTAGCGGGAGGTACACCGGGGAGCTGTTTTTT; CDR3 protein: CASSTTSGRYTGELFF
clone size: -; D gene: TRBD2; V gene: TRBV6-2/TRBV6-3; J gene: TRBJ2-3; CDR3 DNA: TGTGCCAGCAGTAGGCTACTAGCGGGAGCCCCAGATACGCAGTATTTT; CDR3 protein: CASSRLLAGAPDTQYF
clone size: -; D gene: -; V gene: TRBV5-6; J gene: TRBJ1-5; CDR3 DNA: TGTGCCAGCAGCTTGGGGCCAGAGGGAGGGCAGCCCCAGCATTTT; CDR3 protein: CASSLGPEGGQPQHF
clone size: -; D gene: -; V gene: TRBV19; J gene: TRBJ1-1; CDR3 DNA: TGTGCCAGCGGGAGCGGGGAGAACACTGAAGCTTTCTTT; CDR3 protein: CASGSGENTEAFF
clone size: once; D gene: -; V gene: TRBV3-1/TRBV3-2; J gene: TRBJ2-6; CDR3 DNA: TGTGCCAGCAGCCAGTATCTAAACTCTGGGGCCAACGTCCTGACTTTC; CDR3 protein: CASSQYLNSGANVLTF
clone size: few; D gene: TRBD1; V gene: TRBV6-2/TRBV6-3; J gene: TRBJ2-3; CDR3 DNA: TGTGCCAGCAGTTACGAGGGGGCCTCAGATACGCAGTATTTT; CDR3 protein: CASSYEGASDTQYF
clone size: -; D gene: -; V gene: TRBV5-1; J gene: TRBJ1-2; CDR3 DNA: TGCGCCAGCAGCTTGGGGGAGGCCTATGGCTACACCTTC; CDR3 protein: CASSLGEAYGYTF
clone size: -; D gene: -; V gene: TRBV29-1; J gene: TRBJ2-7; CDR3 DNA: TGCAGCGTCTCGGAGGACGGGGGCGAGCAGTACTTC; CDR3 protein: CSVSEDGGEQYF
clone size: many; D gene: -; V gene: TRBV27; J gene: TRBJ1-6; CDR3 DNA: TGTGCCAGCAGTCCAAAGCAGGGCGCCTATAATTCACCCCTCCACTTT; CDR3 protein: CASSPKQGAYNSPLHF
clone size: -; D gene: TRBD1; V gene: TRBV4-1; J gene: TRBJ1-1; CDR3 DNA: TGCGCCAGCAGCCAACTTCAGGGGGCGAACACTGAAGCTTTCTTT; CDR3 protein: CASSQLQGANTEAFF
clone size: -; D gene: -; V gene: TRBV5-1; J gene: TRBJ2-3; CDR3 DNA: TGCGCCAGCAGCTTGGAGGCTTTCCTACAGGGAAGAATGGCAGATACGCAGTATTTT; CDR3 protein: CASSLEAFLQGRMADTQYF
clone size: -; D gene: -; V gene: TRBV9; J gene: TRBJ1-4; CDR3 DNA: TGTGCGGCAGGGCGTGAAAAACTGTTTTTT; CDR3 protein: CAAGREKLFF
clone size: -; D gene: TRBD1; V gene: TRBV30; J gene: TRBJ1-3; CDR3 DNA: TGTGCCTGGAGTGCAAACAGGGGTGCGAACACCATATATTTT; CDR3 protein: CAWSANRGANTIYF
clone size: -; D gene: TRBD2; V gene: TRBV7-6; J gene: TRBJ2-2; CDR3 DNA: TGTGCCAGCAGCCCATATGGGACTAGCGGGAGGGCCGGGGAGCTGTTTTTT; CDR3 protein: CASSPYGTSGRAGELFF
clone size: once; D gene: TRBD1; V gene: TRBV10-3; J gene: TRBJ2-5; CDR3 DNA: TGTGCCATCAGTAAGGGGACAGGGGGCGAGCAAGAGACCCAGTACTTC; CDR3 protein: CAISKGTGGEQETQYF
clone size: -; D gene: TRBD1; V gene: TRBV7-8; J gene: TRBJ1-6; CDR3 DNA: TGTGCCAGCAGCTCCGGGACAGGCCGATATTCACCCCTCCACTTT; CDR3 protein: CASSSGTGRYSPLHF
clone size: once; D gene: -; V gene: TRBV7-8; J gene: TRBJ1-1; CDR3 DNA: TGTGCCAGCAGCCAACAGCCGAACACTGAAGCTTTCTTT; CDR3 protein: CASSQQPNTEAFF
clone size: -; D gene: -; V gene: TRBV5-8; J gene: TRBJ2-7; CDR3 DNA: TGTGCCAGCAGCTACCAACAGGGAAACTACGAGCAGTACTTC; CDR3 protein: CASSYQQGNYEQYF
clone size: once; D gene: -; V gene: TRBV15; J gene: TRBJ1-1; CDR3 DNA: TGTGCCACCAGCAGAGATAGAGGCGGAAACACTGAAGCTTTCTTT; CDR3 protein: CATSRDRGGNTEAFF
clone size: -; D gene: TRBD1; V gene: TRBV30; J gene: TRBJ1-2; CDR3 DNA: TGTGCCTGGAGTACAGGGGGAGCTTATGGCTACACCTTC; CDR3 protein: CAWSTGGAYGYTF
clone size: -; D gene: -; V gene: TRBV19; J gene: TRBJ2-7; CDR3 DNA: TGTGCCAGTAGTATAACACAGGGCATCTACGAGCAGTACTTC; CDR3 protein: CASSITQGIYEQYF
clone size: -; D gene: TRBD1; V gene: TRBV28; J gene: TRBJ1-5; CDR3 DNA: TGTGCCAGCAGACCAGACAGGGAATATCAGCCCCAGCATTTT; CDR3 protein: CASRPDREYQPQHF
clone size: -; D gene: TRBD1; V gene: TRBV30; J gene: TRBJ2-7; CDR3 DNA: TGTGCCTGGAGTGGAACAGGGGTCGAGCAGTACTTC; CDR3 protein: CAWSGTGVEQYF
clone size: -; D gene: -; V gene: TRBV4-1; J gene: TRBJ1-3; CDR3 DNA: TGCGCCAGCAGCCAAGATCAGTTTAACAGTGGAAACACCATATATTTT; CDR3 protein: CASSQDQFNSGNTIYF
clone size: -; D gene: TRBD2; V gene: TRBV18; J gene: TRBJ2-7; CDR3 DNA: TGTGCCAGCTCACCACCGGCTAGCGGCTCCTACGAGCAGTACTTC; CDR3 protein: CASSPPASGSYEQYF
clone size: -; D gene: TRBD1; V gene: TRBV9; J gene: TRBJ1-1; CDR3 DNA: TGTGCCAGCAGCGCCCGGACAGGGAACACTGAAGCTTTCTTT; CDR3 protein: CASSARTGNTEAFF
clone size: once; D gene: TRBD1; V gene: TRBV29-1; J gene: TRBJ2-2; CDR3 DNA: TGCAGCGGGGGACAGGGGAACGGGGAGCTGTTTTTT; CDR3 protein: CSGGQGNGELFF
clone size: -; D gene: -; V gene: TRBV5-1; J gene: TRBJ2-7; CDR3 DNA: TGCGCCAGCAGCTTGAGGTCTCCGGGAACCTACGAGCAGTACTTC; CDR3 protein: CASSLRSPGTYEQYF
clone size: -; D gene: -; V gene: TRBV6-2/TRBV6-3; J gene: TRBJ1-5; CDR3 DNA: TGTGCCAGCAGTCCGGACACGTATAATCAGCCCCAGCATTTT; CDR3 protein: CASSPDTYNQPQHF
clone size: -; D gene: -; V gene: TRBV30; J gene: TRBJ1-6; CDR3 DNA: TGTGCCTGGAAGGAGTACAGGGAAGGATCACCCCTCCACTTT; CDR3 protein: CAWKEYREGSPLHF
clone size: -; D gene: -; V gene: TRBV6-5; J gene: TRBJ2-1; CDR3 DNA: TGTGCCAGGCCGGGTGACGAGCAGTTCTTC; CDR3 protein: CARPGDEQFF
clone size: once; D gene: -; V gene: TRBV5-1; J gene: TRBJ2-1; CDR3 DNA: TGCGCCAGCAGCTTTGAGGTCAATGAGCAGTTCTTC; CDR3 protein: CASSFEVNEQFF
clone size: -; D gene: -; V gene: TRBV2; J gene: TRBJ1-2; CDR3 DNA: TGTGCCAGCAGGGCGGAGAGCTATGGCTACACCTTC; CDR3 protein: CASRAESYGYTF
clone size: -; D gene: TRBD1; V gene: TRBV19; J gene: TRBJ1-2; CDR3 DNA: TGTGCCAGTAGCCAGGGACAGGCCAGTAACTATGGCTACACCTTC; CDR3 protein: CASSQGQASNYGYTF
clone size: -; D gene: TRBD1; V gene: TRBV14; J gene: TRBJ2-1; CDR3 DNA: TGTGCCAGCAGCCAAGAGATCGCAGGGGGCAATGAGCAGTTCTTC; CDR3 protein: CASSQEIAGGNEQFF
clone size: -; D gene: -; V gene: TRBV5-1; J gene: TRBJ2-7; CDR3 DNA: TGCGCCAGCCGAAGGGAGCGGGACATCCACGAGCAGTACTTC; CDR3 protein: CASRRERDIHEQYF
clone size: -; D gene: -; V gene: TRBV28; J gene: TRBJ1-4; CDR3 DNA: TGTGCCAGCAGACACCTAGCCGCAACTAATGAAAAACTGTTTTTT; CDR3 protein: CASRHLAATNEKLFF
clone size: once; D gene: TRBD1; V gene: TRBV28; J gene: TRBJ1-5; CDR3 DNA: TGTGCCAGCACCAGGGGACAGGGGGTTGCTCAGCCCCAGCATTTT; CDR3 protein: CASTRGQGVAQPQHF
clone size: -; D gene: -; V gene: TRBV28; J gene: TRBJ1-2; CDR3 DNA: TGTGCCAGCACCTCAGGGTATTTTAGCTATGGCTACACCTTC; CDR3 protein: CASTSGYFSYGYTF